This T cell receptor beta chain was identified in a study of OX40 agonist ivuxolimab in advanced cancers. Study-wide context: Dose-escalation subjects each had hepatocellular carcinoma, melanoma, renal cell or head and neck cancer. Three individuals attained partial responses, comprising one hepatocellular carcinoma case and two cutaneous melanoma cases.

Repertoires were generated with immunoSEQ multiplex PCR, while TCRdb's copy carries only in-frame clones and drops some. The data hold about 24,000 clones, with around 90% observed a single time. Remarks on this clone: Antigen unknown.

CDR3 size: 15 residues. V lost 0 bases and J lost 4, with 10 bases in between. CDR1 is SGHTA, CDR2 FQGNSA, per germline. Study-wide points: Doses of 0.1 to 3.0 mg/kg were accompanied by clonal expansion of CD4+ and CD8+ blood T cells by week 6. Expanded clones tended on average to be more numerous among CD8+ T cells than CD4+.

This specimen consisted of CD4+ or CD8+ T cells sorted from blood, obtained in a trial of the OX40 agonist ivuxolimab. V gene TRBV7-2 combines with J gene TRBJ1-3; D gene uncertain. The TCR comes from an adult with an advanced solid tumor such as melanoma, head and neck, liver or kidney cancer. This CDR3 reads CASSLAAGTGNTIYF. In nucleotides, the CDR3 is TGTGCCAGCAGCTTAGCTGCTGGAACGGGAAACACCATATATTTT.